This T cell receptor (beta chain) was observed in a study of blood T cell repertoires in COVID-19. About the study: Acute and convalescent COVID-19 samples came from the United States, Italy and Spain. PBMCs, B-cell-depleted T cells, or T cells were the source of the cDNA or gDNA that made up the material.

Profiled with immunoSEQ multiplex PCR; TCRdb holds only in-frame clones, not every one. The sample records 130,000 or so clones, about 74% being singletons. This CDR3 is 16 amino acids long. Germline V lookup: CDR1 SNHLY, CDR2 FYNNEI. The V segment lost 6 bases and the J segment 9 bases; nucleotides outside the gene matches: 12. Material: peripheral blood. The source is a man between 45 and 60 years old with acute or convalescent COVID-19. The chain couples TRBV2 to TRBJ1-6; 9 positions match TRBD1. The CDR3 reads CASRPPGQGFSSPLHF. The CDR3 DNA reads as TGTGCCAGCAGACCTCCGGGACAGGGATTCAGTTCACCCCTCCACTTT.